Given below is one TCR beta chain in context. In TCRdb, the reads were re-called with MiXCR into one record per CDR3 protein. The sample records around 530,000 distinct CDR3 sequences, about a quarter being singletons. This CDR3 is 14 amino acids long. From germline, CDR1 is SGHTA and CDR2 FQGTGA. The ends were cut back, 5 bases at V and 8 bases at J, with 15 bases in the middle. The data derive from a study of T cell repertoires in cytomegalovirus infection. This sequence joins TRBV7-3 and TRBJ2-2; a weak D match, TRBD2 (5 bases). The sequence was collected from a human donor in good health (CMV status not recorded). Some clones in this sample may be carry-over from other donors' samples. Sequenced: PBMCs. The DNA for the CDR3 is TGTGCCAGCAGCGACCGGGAAGCGCTAGGGGAGCTGTTTTTT. It is translated as CASSDREALGELFF.